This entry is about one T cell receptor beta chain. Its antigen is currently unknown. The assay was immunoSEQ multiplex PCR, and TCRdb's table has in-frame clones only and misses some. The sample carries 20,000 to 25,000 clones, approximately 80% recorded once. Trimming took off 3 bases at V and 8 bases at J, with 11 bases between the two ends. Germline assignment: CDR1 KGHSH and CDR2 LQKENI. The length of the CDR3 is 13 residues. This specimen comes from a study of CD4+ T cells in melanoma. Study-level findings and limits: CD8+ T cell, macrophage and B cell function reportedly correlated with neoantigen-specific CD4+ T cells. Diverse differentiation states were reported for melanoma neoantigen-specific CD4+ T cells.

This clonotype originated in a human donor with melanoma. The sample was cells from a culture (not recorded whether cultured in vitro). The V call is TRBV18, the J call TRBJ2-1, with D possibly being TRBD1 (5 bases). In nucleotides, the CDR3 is TGTGCCAGCTCACCCCTGACAGACCATGAGCAGTTCTTC. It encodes CASSPLTDHEQFF.